This T cell receptor beta chain was captured in a study of blood T cell repertoires in COVID-19. For the study at large: Some COVID-19 samples were acute and others convalescent; all came from the United States, Italy and Spain.

TCRdb's copy holds only in-frame clones and misses some; the assay was immunoSEQ multiplex PCR. Of over 130,000 clones listed, roughly 85% are singletons. Trimming cost V 5 bases and J 0 bases; bases outside gene matches: 8. Per germline, CDR1 LNHDA and CDR2 SQIVND (reference sequence). CDR3 length: 16 amino acids. The sequence was obtained from a man in his fifties with acute or convalescent COVID-19. Sequenced: peripheral blood. This sequence joins TRBV19 and TRBJ2-7; TRBD1 aligns across 9 bases. The CDR3 protein is CASSARQGGPSYEQYF. The CDR3 DNA sequence: TGTGCCAGTAGTGCCCGACAGGGGGGCCCCTCCTACGAGCAGTACTTC. Looking up the rest from reference TRBV19 and TRBJ2-7 gives the full variable domain: DGGITQSPKYLFRKEGQNVTLSCEQNLNHDAMYWYRQDPGQGLRLIYYSQIVNDFQKGDIAEGYSVSREKKESFPLTVTSAQKNPTAFYLCASSARQGGPSYEQYFGPGTRLTVT.